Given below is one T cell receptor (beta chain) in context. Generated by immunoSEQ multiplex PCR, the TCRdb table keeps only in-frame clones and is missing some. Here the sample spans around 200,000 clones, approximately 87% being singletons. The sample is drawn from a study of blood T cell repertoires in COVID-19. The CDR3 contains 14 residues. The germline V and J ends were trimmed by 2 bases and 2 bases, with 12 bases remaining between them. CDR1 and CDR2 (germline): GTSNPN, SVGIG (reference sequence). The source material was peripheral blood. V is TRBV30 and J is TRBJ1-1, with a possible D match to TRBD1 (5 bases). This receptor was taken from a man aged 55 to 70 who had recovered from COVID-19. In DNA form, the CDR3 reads TGTGCCTGGAGTCAGGGACTTAGTAACACTGAAGCTTTCTTT. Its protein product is CAWSQGLSNTEAFF.